By sample share, the clone carrying this TCR beta chain is medium-sized (0.01 to 0.1%). Using its own MiXCR run on the 5' RACE reads, TCRdb lists one record per CDR3 protein. The data hold roughly 38,000 distinct CDR3 sequences, with under 20% observed a single time. The V gene lost 6 bases and the J gene lost 6 bases, with 13 bases spanning the gap. This CDR3 region has 12 residues. CDR1 and CDR2 from the germline V gene are DFQATT and SNEGSKA (reference sequence). This sequence joins TRBV20-1 and TRBJ2-3, with D possibly matching TRBD1 (6 bases). Source material: naive CD4+ T cells sorted from a lymph node. Subset reported: naive CD4+ T cells, CD4+CD45RA+CD25-. This clonotype was sampled from a female donor with breast cancer. This chain's CDR3 is CSASRGEDTQYF. Written as DNA, the CDR3 is TGCAGTGCGAGCAGGGGAGAGGATACGCAGTATTTT.